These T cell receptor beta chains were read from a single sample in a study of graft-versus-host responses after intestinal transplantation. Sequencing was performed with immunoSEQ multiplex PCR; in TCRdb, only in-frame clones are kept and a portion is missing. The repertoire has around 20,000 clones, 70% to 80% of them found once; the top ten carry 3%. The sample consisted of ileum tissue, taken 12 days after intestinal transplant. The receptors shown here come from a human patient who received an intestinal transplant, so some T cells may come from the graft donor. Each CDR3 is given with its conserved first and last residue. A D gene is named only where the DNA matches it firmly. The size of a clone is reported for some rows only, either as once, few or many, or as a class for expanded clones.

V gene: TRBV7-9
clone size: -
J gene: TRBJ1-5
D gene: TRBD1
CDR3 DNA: TGTGCCAGCAGCTTGGCAGGGGGCGGGCGCAATCAGCCCCAGCATTTT
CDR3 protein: CASSLAGGGRNQPQHF

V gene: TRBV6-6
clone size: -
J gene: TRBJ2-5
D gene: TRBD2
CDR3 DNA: TGTGCCAGCAGTCCCCCACTAGCGGCAGAGACCCAGTACTTC
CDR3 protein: CASSPPLAAETQYF

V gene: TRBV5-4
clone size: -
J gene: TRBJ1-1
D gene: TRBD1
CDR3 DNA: TGCGCCAGCAGCCACGGGGACAGTGACACTGAAGCTTTCTTT
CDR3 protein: CASSHGDSDTEAFF

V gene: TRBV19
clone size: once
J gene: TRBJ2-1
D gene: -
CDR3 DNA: TGTGCCAGTAGTATAGGTGTTAGCGGCCCCTCGGAGCAGTTCTTC
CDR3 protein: CASSIGVSGPSEQFF

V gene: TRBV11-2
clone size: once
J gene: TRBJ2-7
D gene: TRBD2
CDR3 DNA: TGTGCCAGCAGCTTCGGACTAGCCCCCTACGAGCAGTACTTC
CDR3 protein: CASSFGLAPYEQYF

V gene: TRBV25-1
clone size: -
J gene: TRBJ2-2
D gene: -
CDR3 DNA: TGTGCCAGCAGTGAATCAGGGAACACCGGGGAGCTGTTTTTT
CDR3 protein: CASSESGNTGELFF

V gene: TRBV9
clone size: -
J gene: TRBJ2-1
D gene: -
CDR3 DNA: TGTGCCAGCAGCCCGACTGTTCTTACCTACAATGAGCAGTTCTTC
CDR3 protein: CASSPTVLTYNEQFF

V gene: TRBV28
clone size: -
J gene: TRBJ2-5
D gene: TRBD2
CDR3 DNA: TGTGCCAGCAGTTTAGTTATAACGCGGAGCGGGAGGGTAAAGACCCAGTACTTC
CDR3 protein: CASSLVITRSGRVKTQYF

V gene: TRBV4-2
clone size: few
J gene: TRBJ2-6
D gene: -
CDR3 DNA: TGTGCCAGCAGCCAAGATAACTCTGGGGCCAACGTCCTGACTTTC
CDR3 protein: CASSQDNSGANVLTF

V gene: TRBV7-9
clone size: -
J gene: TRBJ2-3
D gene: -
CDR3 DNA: TGTGCCAGCAGCTTGGCCGGGGACTTAACAGATACGCAGTATTTT
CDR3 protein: CASSLAGDLTDTQYF

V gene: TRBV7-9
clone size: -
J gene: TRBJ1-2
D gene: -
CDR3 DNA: TGTGCCAGCAGCCCTAGGGGGATTACCTATGGCTACACCTTC
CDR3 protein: CASSPRGITYGYTF

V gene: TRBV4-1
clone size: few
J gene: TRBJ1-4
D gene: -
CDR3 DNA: TGCGCCAGCAGCCAGGCGGACTCGACTAATGAAAAACTGTTTTTT
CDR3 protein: CASSQADSTNEKLFF

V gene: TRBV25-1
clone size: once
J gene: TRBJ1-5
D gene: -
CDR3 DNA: TGTGCCAGCAGCCCAGGGAGGGGGCAGCCCCAGCATTTT
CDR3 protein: CASSPGRGQPQHF

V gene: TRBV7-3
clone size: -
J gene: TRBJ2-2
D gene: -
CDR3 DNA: TGTGCCAGCAGCTTACCGGGGACCGGGGAGCTGTTTTTT
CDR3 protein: CASSLPGTGELFF

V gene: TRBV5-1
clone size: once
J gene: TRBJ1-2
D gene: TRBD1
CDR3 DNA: TGCGCCAGCAGCGGGGACAGGGCACAGAACTATGGCTACACCTTC
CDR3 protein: CASSGDRAQNYGYTF